This entry concerns a single T cell receptor (beta chain). V lost 5 bases and J 6 bases, leaving 18 bases between the germline ends. Germline loops: CDR1 SGHVS, CDR2 FNYEAQ. CDR3 length: 15 residues. Measured with immunoSEQ multiplex PCR; TCRdb has only the in-frame clones, and not every one. The sample has about 380,000 clones, 88% seen once. The sample comes from a study of blood T cell repertoires in COVID-19. Turning to the study itself: Samples taken during acute and convalescent COVID-19 were collected in the United States, Italy and Spain.

In terms of age and location, participants ranged from roughly 18 to 90 years and lived in 24 US areas. Participants reported their clinical history, and cohort assignment relied on those reports. The sequence came from a woman younger than 35 who had recovered from COVID-19. The sequenced sample was PBMCs or T cells enriched from blood (not recorded which). This sequence joins TRBV7-6 and TRBJ2-3; D possibly corresponds to TRBD2 (7 bases). The CDR3 loop reads CASSLPGSGGDTQYF. The CDR3, as DNA: TGTGCCAGCAGCCTGCCGGGGTCGGGGGGCGATACGCAGTATTTT.